This T cell receptor (beta chain) was identified during a study of OX40 agonist ivuxolimab in advanced cancers. Study-wide context: Enrolled patients in dose escalation had cancers that were hepatocellular carcinoma, melanoma, renal cell or head and neck cancer.

J was trimmed by 2 bases and V by 5 bases; bases with no gene match: 6. Germline V lookup: CDR1 MDHEN, CDR2 SYDVKM. The length of the CDR3 is 14 residues. TCRdb's table, derived via immunoSEQ multiplex PCR, lists solely in-frame clones and lacks some. Of approximately 12,000 clones in the sample, roughly 71% are singletons; the top ten hold roughly 12%. Study-wide points: The expanded peripheral T cells' antigen specificity was not determined.

Comments on this clone: Its target is not known.

The origin of this receptor is an adult with an advanced solid tumor such as melanoma, head and neck, liver or kidney cancer. This chain connects TRBV28 to TRBJ2-7; TRBD1 matches at 7 bases. Sequencing was performed on CD4+ or CD8+ T cells sorted from blood, taken in a trial of the OX40 agonist ivuxolimab. In nucleotides, the CDR3 is TGTGCCAGCAGTCCGCAGGGGGAGACCTACGAGCAGTACTTC. This translates into CASSPQGETYEQYF.